This is a list of T cell receptor beta chains from one sample in a study of shared clonotypes between healthy human individuals. TCRdb's copy holds only in-frame clones and misses some; the assay was immunoSEQ multiplex PCR. The top ten hold 0.36% of the sample, which has more than 1.2 million clones, approximately 98.5% seen once. The sequencing sample was made of naive CD4+ T cells sorted from blood. Source of these receptors: a young man in good health. CDR3s include the opening cysteine and the closing phenylalanine or tryptophan. D genes are given only for firm matches. Clone size is not always given. Where it is, it says once, few, many or a class for expanded clones.

TRBV23-1	.	.	TRBJ2-3	TGCGCCAGCAGTCAATCGACGGCAGGAACGCAGTATTTT	CASSQSTAGTQYF
TRBV5-1	.	.	TRBJ2-5	TGCGCCAGCAGCGCGACTAGAGAGACCCAGTACTTC	CASSATRETQYF
TRBV9	.	.	TRBJ1-5	TGTGCCAGCAGCGTAGATCACTCAGATCAGCCCCAGCATTTT	CASSVDHSDQPQHF
TRBV6-5	TRBD1	once	TRBJ2-7	TGTGCCAGCCGGACAGGGGAGTCCTTGGGGGAGCAGTACTTC	CASRTGESLGEQYF
TRBV28	TRBD1	.	TRBJ2-6	TGTGCCAGCAGTACCCCGGGACAGGCCTTCTCGGGCGGGGCCAACGTCCTGACTTTC	CASSTPGQAFSGGANVLTF
TRBV7-9	.	.	TRBJ2-6	TGTGCCAGCAGGTTATCTGGGGGAACTGGGGCCAACGTCCTGACTTTC	CASRLSGGTGANVLTF
TRBV4-2	.	.	TRBJ1-2	TGTGCCAGCAGCCAGCTAATGGACAGTAACTATGGCTACACCTTC	CASSQLMDSNYGYTF
TRBV7-2	.	.	TRBJ2-1	TGTGCCAGCAGCTCGTTGAGGAATGAGCAGTTCTTC	CASSSLRNEQFF
TRBV28	TRBD1	.	TRBJ1-4	TGTGCCAGCAGTTACACCGGGACAGGGAGTGAAAAACTGTTTTTT	CASSYTGTGSEKLFF
TRBV5-4	.	.	TRBJ1-2	TGTGCCAGCAGCTTAAGACCGTCCCTAGGCTACACCTTC	CASSLRPSLGYTF
TRBV4-1	.	.	TRBJ2-7	TGCGCCAGCAGCCAAGGAACAGCACCCCTTATCTACGAGCAGTACTTC	CASSQGTAPLIYEQYF
TRBV19	TRBD2	.	TRBJ2-2	TGTGCCAGCGGACTAGCGGGCCCACCCCCCGGGGAGCTGTTTTTT	CASGLAGPPPGELFF
TRBV6-1	.	.	TRBJ2-2	TGTGCCAGCAGTGAAGAGCGGCTAGCGAGGAACACCGGGGAGCTGTTTTTT	CASSEERLARNTGELFF
TRBV25-1	.	.	TRBJ2-1	TGTGCCAGCCAATCGGGACAAGGGTTGAGCGGTGAGCAGTTCTTC	CASQSGQGLSGEQFF
TRBV9	TRBD1	.	TRBJ2-7	TGTGCCAGCAGCCCTCTAGGGGGGACAGGCGGGTACGAGCAGTACTTC	CASSPLGGTGGYEQYF
TRBV5-4	.	once	TRBJ2-5	TGTGCCAGCAGCTTGGGGGGGCCCGAGACCCAGTACTTC	CASSLGGPETQYF
TRBV2	.	once	TRBJ1-4	TGTGCCAGCAGTGACAGGGACGAAAAACTGTTTTTT	CASSDRDEKLFF
TRBV4-1	.	.	TRBJ1-4	TGCGCCAGCAGCCCAGAGAGGCGACAGTCTAATGAAAAACTGTTTTTT	CASSPERRQSNEKLFF
TRBV9	TRBD2	once	TRBJ2-7	TGTGCCAGCAGCGTCCTCGCTAGCGGGCCCCCCTACGAGCAGTACTTC	CASSVLASGPPYEQYF
TRBV4-1	TRBD2	.	TRBJ2-5	TGCGCCAGCAGCCAAGATCGGGGGGGGCCAGGAGCCCAAGAGACCCAGTACTTC	CASSQDRGGPGAQETQYF
TRBV28	TRBD2	.	TRBJ2-7	TGTGCCAGCAGTTTAGGCGGGAGATACGAGCAGTACTTC	CASSLGGRYEQYF
TRBV14	.	.	TRBJ2-5	TGTGCCAGCAGCCAAGCCAGGTGGAGCGGAAAGCAAGAGACCCAGTACTTC	CASSQARWSGKQETQYF
TRBV5-1	.	.	TRBJ2-1	TGCGCCAGCAGCTTGCAGGGTAGCTCCTACAATGAGCAGTTCTTC	CASSLQGSSYNEQFF
TRBV28	.	.	TRBJ2-1	TGTGCCAGCACCCGGGACCGGGCCCTTTACAATGAGCAGTTCTTC	CASTRDRALYNEQFF
TRBV7-3	.	.	TRBJ2-7	TGTGCCAGGATGCTACGGGACTTGATAGACTACGAGCAGTACTTC	CARMLRDLIDYEQYF
TRBV19	TRBD1	once	TRBJ1-5	TGTGCCAGTAGGACCACCGGGACAGGGGTCAGCAATCAGCCCCAGCATTTT	CASRTTGTGVSNQPQHF
TRBV11-1	TRBD2	.	TRBJ2-2	TGTGCCAGCAGCCGGGAACTAGCGGGAGGAGGCGGGGAGCTGTTTTTT	CASSRELAGGGGELFF
TRBV5-4	.	.	TRBJ1-1	TGTGCCAGCAGCTCTGGCCGCATTAGACAGCCCATGAACACTGAAGCTTTCTTT	CASSSGRIRQPMNTEAFF
TRBV11-2	.	.	TRBJ2-7	TGTGCCAGCAGCGTACAGGGAAGGAACTACGAGCAGTACTTC	CASSVQGRNYEQYF
TRBV19	.	.	TRBJ1-5	TGTGCCAGTACGCTCATGGCAGGGTTGTTAAATCAGCCCCAGCATTTT	CASTLMAGLLNQPQHF
TRBV5-6	.	.	TRBJ2-3	TGTGCCAGCAGCTTGGCCTTGGACAGCCAAACAGATACGCAGTATTTT	CASSLALDSQTDTQYF
TRBV28	.	.	TRBJ2-1	TGTGCCAGCAGTCTCGTGGGACTGGTGGTATACAATGAGCAGTTCTTC	CASSLVGLVVYNEQFF
TRBV5-4	.	.	TRBJ2-1	TGTGCCAGCAGCACCAGAGGGGGGATCTCCTACAATGAGCAGTTCTTC	CASSTRGGISYNEQFF
TRBV6-5	.	.	TRBJ2-7	TGTGCCAGCAGTTACTCGACTGACAGACCCTACGAGCAGTACTTC	CASSYSTDRPYEQYF
TRBV5-1	TRBD2	.	TRBJ2-7	TGCGCCAGCAGCGTGCAACTAGCGGGGAGCTCCTACGAGCAGTACTTC	CASSVQLAGSSYEQYF
TRBV4-1	TRBD1	.	TRBJ2-7	TGCGCCAGCAGCCTCCCGGGACAGGGTCCCGAGCAGTACTTC	CASSLPGQGPEQYF